A single sample is the source of the 24 T cell receptor beta chains below, sequenced in a study of CD8 T cells in ankylosing spondylitis. General observations from the study: Among TCR beta sequences, a motif of under 10 highly homologous variants appeared characteristic of ankylosing spondylitis blood.

MiXCR, applied by TCRdb to the 5' RACE reads, yields one record per CDR3 protein. The top ten clones hold roughly 0.51% of a sample with hundreds of thousands of distinct CDR3 sequences, roughly 10% of them seen once. The antigens of these receptors remain unknown. Sequenced sample: blood, either unsorted or a sorted T cell fraction (not recorded which). All receptors come from a male donor with ankylosing spondylitis.

The chain is built from TRBV4-2 and TRBJ2-3; the D is unclear. The CDR3 contains 14 residues. Germline CDR1 and CDR2: LGHNA and YNFKEQ. V was cut by 0 bases and J by 5 bases, with 9 bases left in between. The CDR3, as DNA: TGTGCCAGCAGCCAAGAAGGGCAAGGAGATACGCAGTATTTT. Translating it yields CASSQEGQGDTQYF.

This sequence joins TRBV20-1 and TRBJ2-7; D is ambiguous. V was trimmed by 3 bases and J by 5 bases, leaving 8 bases between them. The CDR3 is made up of 11 amino acids. Germline values: CDR1 DFQATT, CDR2 SNEGSKA (reference sequence). CDR3 in amino acids: CSARRGNEQYF. Written as DNA, the CDR3 is TGCAGTGCTAGGAGAGGTAACGAGCAGTACTTC.

CDR3 sequence (DNA): TGTGCCAGCAGTTTGTTCAGTGGGAGTGAGCAGTTCTTC. Amino acids: CASSLFSGSEQFF. The rearrangement links TRBV27 to TRBJ2-1; D might be TRBD2 (5 bases). The CDR3 length is 13 residues. Trimming removed 3 bases at V and 9 bases at J, with 12 bases between. CDR1 is MNHEY, CDR2 SMNVEV, per germline (reference sequence).

This clonotype was counted between two and nine times. This rearrangement joins TRBV7-9 to TRBJ1-1, with 10 bases fitting TRBD1. Germline V lookup: CDR1 SEHNR, CDR2 FQNEAQ (reference sequence). This CDR3 contains 14 residues. The V gene end was trimmed by 5 bases and the J gene end by 11 bases; junction bases not matched to a gene: 11. CDR3 DNA: TGTGCCAGCAGCCCCCAGGGACAGGGGAGGTTGGCTTTCTTT. It translates to CASSPQGQGRLAFF.

The J gene is TRBJ2-1, the V gene TRBV7-3; D is ambiguous. The CDR3 consists of 13 residues. From germline, CDR1 is SGHTA and CDR2 FQGTGA. The V end was cut by 5 bases, the J end by 4 bases, with 9 bases between. CDR3 nucleotides: TGTGCCAGCAGCCCGAGCCGATACAATGAGCAGTTCTTC. Amino acid sequence: CASSPSRYNEQFF.

This clonotype was seen more than once but under ten times. This sequence joins TRBV9 and TRBJ1-1; 8 bases map to TRBD1. The CDR3 is 15 residues long. The germline CDR1 and CDR2 sequences are SGDLS and YYNGEE. V lost 4 bases, J lost 3 bases, and 8 bases stayed unmatched. CDR3 in amino acids: CASSTDRGEDTEAFF. CDR3 DNA sequence: TGTGCCAGCAGCACAGACAGGGGAGAGGACACTGAAGCTTTCTTT. The complete variable domain, with remaining parts taken from reference TRBV9 and TRBJ1-1, reads DSGVTQTPKHLITATGQRVTLRCSPRSGDLSVYWYQQSLDQGLQFLIQYYNGEERAKGNILERFSAQQFPDLHSELNLSSLELGDSALYFCASSTDRGEDTEAFFGQGTRLTVV.

This sequence joins TRBV6-1 and TRBJ2-7; D ambiguous. CDR1 is MNHNS and CDR2 is SASEGT in the germline V gene. The V and J ends lost 7 bases and 5 bases respectively, with 18 bases between them. This CDR3 contains 14 residues. The CDR3 DNA is TGTGCCAGCACAACCGGACCCCATGGGAACGAGCAGTACTTC. Translation gives CASTTGPHGNEQYF.

This clonotype was counted only a few times. V usage is TRBV20-1 and J usage is TRBJ1-5; tentative D call: TRBD1 (5 bases). V was cut by 3 bases and J by 0 bases, with 15 bases left in between. The CDR3 totals 16 residues. The germline V gene encodes CDR1 DFQATT and CDR2 SNEGSKA (reference sequence). Here the CDR3 reads CSASQIRTPSNQPQHF. CDR3 nucleotide sequence: TGCAGTGCTAGCCAAATAAGGACACCTAGCAATCAGCCCCAGCATTTT.

This clonotype was observed a few times. The chain employs TRBV6-5 and TRBJ2-7; 7 bases align to TRBD2. Unmatched junction bases numbered 10, after V lost 4 bases and J lost 7 bases. The length of the CDR3 is 14 residues. Germline V lookup: CDR1 MNHEY, CDR2 SVGAGI. CDR3 nucleotide sequence: TGTGCCAGCAGTTCTAGGACTAGTGGCGGAGAGCAGTACTTC. Its protein is CASSSRTSGGEQYF.

This clonotype was recorded a few times. The chain employs TRBV7-9 and TRBJ2-5; possibly TRBD1 for D (5 bases). The CDR3 has 14 amino acids. V was trimmed by 7 bases and J by 3 bases, leaving 15 bases between them. In germline, CDR1 is SEHNR, CDR2 FQNEAQ (reference sequence). In nucleotides, the CDR3 is TGTGCCAGCACCTCACCGGACATAGAAGAGACCCAGTACTTC. It is translated as CASTSPDIEETQYF.

Ten or more counts support this clonotype. The gene calls are TRBV4-1 and TRBJ1-3; D not resolved. The CDR3 consists of 15 residues. The V gene's germline CDR1 is MGHRA and CDR2 YSYEKL. V was trimmed by 0 bases and J by 4 bases, leaving 10 bases between them. The CDR3 DNA follows: TGCGCCAGCAGCCAAGAAGGTATATCCGGAAACACCATATATTTT. Encoded protein: CASSQEGISGNTIYF.

This clonotype was counted ten times or more. V and J are TRBV29-1 and TRBJ1-1, with unresolved D. From germline, CDR1 is SQVTM and CDR2 ANQGSEA. Deletions cut 8 bases from V and 1 base from J, with 11 bases between. There are 12 residues in the CDR3. The CDR3 nucleotides are TGCAGCACCATGGAGCCGAACACTGAAGCTTTCTTT. Protein: CSTMEPNTEAFF.

The CDR3 DNA reads TGTGCCAGCAGCCAAGGTCGTCCCTACGAGCAGTACTTC. Translating it yields CASSQGRPYEQYF. The rearrangement joins TRBV3-1 to TRBJ2-7; D gene ambiguous. The CDR3 has 13 amino acids. Germline V gene data show CDR1 as LGHDT and CDR2 as YNNKEL (reference sequence). The ends were cut back, 1 base at V and 2 bases at J, with 6 bases in the middle.

This clonotype was counted between two and nine times. The genes are TRBV20-1 and TRBJ2-1, with TRBD1 matching 7 bases. Germline trimming cut 6 bases from V and 0 bases from J; bases unmatched to any gene: 11. Germline CDR1 is DFQATT and CDR2 is SNEGSKA (reference sequence). This CDR3 contains 16 residues. In DNA, the CDR3 is TGCAGTGCCAAGGAATACAGGGGAAGCTCCTACAATGAGCAGTTCTTC. As protein: CSAKEYRGSSYNEQFF.

This clonotype was recorded many times. This chain joins TRBV7-2 and TRBJ2-1; 9 nucleotides line up with TRBD2. Per germline, CDR1 SGHTA and CDR2 FQGNSA. V shed 1 base and J 7 bases; nucleotides not matched to a gene: 8. This CDR3 is built from 16 residues. The CDR3 here is CASSLVPLAGSNEQFF. CDR3 bases: TGTGCCAGCAGCTTAGTTCCCCTAGCGGGGTCTAATGAGCAGTTCTTC.

This clonotype was found a few times. This rearrangement joins TRBV24-1 to TRBJ2-5; possibly TRBD1 for D (6 bases). Trimming pared 4 bases from V and 3 bases from J, leaving 17 bases between. Germline CDR1 and CDR2: KGHDR and SFDVKD. The CDR3 covers 16 residues. CDR3 region: CATSDIGQSAEETQYF. The CDR3 nucleotides read TGTGCCACCAGTGACATAGGACAGTCAGCTGAAGAGACCCAGTACTTC.

The chain links TRBV7-2 to TRBJ1-2; D is unresolved. Germline CDR1 SGHTA, CDR2 FQGNSA. CDR3 length: 11 residues. The germline V and J ends were trimmed by 4 bases and 3 bases, with 3 bases remaining between them. In DNA form, the CDR3 reads TGTGCCAGCAGCTGGTACTATGGCTACACCTTC. Translation: CASSWYYGYTF.

This clonotype has ten or more counts. The rearrangement links TRBV20-1 to TRBJ2-1, with no clear D. The germline V gene has CDR1 DFQATT and CDR2 SNEGSKA (reference sequence). V was pared by 0 bases and J by 9 bases, with 6 bases between. The length of the CDR3 is 11 residues. The DNA for the CDR3 is TGCAGTGCTAGAGATTCCCCTGAGCAGTTCTTC. Protein sequence: CSARDSPEQFF.

This clonotype was seen only a few times. This chain joins TRBV20-1 and TRBJ2-7, with D unclear. The CDR3 length is 12 residues. Trimming took off 6 bases at V and 2 bases at J, with 11 bases between the two ends. CDR1 and CDR2 from the germline V gene are DFQATT and SNEGSKA (reference sequence). CDR3 amino acids: CSALPGTYEQYF. CDR3 nucleotide sequence: TGCAGTGCCCTCCCCGGTACCTACGAGCAGTACTTC.

The chain uses TRBV28 and TRBJ1-2; weak D call: TRBD1 (6 bases). Germline CDR1 is MDHEN and CDR2 is SYDVKM. Trimming left V 4 bases short and J 2 bases short, with 17 bases between. The CDR3 has 16 residues. CDR3 sequence reads: CASSSPLQTGNYGYTF. The CDR3 DNA sequence: TGTGCCAGCAGTTCGCCCCTACAGACAGGCAACTATGGCTACACCTTC.

The chain recombines TRBV5-1 with TRBJ2-7; perhaps TRBD1 as D (5 bases). The germline CDR1 and CDR2 sequences are SGHRS and YFSETQ. Deletions cut 4 bases from V and 5 bases from J, with 16 bases between. CDR3 size: 14 residues. Here the CDR3 reads CASSPPRRANEQYF. CDR3 nucleotide sequence: TGCGCCAGCAGCCCCCCCCGCAGGGCCAACGAGCAGTACTTC.

The chain carries TRBV7-2 and TRBJ1-1; D not certain. Germline assignment: CDR1 SGHTA and CDR2 FQGNSA. The CDR3 totals 13 residues. V gave up 6 bases and J gave up 4 bases, with 12 bases separating them. The CDR3 DNA is TGTGCCAGCAGTTATATTCAAGCCACTGAAGCTTTCTTT. Its translation: CASSYIQATEAFF.

This clonotype was detected only a few times. The chain carries TRBV20-1 and TRBJ2-7; D not certain. Germline CDR1 and CDR2: DFQATT and SNEGSKA (reference sequence). V dropped 3 bases and J dropped 7 bases, with 4 bases sitting between them. The CDR3 length is 9 residues. CDR3 region: CSASAEQYF. CDR3 nucleotide sequence: TGCAGTGCTAGCGCAGAGCAGTACTTC.

This clonotype has more than one count but fewer than ten. The chain uses TRBV20-1 and TRBJ2-4, with D perhaps TRBD2 (5 bases). Germline V gene sequence: CDR1 DFQATT, CDR2 SNEGSKA (reference sequence). V lost 1 base and J lost 0, with 16 bases in between. This CDR3 is built from 17 residues. The CDR3 is CSARVGGERLAKNIQYF. The CDR3 DNA reads TGCAGTGCTAGAGTTGGTGGGGAGAGGTTAGCCAAAAACATTCAGTACTTC.